This T cell receptor beta chain came from a study of T cell clonality in common variable immunodeficiency. Produced via immunoSEQ multiplex PCR; TCRdb's table is partial and in-frame only. Sampling found fewer than 50,000 clones, none seen once. In this sample, this clone turned up many times. The read finishes 3 residues shy of the CDR3 end, and the germline J gene is used to complete it. CDR3 length: 15 amino acids. CDR1 and CDR2 from the germline V gene are SEHNR and FQNEAQ (reference sequence). Trimming cost V 5 bases and J 0 bases, with 11 bases left between them. This receptor was identified in a person between 18 and 75 years old in good health. The sequenced sample consisted of peripheral blood mononuclear cells. The chain has TRBV7-9 and TRBJ2-1; D might be TRBD2 (5 bases). CDR3 bases read: TGTGCCAGCAGCCGCGGGCAGAGCTCCTACAATGAG. Its protein product is CASSRGQSSYNE. The CDR3 in its entirety is CASSRGQSSYNEQFF. Full variable domain (outside the CDR3, taken from reference TRBV7-9 and TRBJ2-1): DTGVSQNPRHKITKRGQNVTFRCDPISEHNRLYWYRQTLGQGPEFLTYFQNEAQLEKSRLLSDRFSAERPKGSFSTLEIQRTEQGDSAMYLCASSRGQSSYNEQFFGPGTRLTVL.